The clone carrying this T cell receptor (beta chain) showed up just a few times. This record belongs to a study of shared clonotypes between healthy human individuals. About the research overall: Researchers drew samples from a couple of women and a few men aged 18 to 49.

Germline V gene data show CDR1 as SGDLS and CDR2 as YYNGEE. V dropped 4 bases and J dropped 11 bases, with 12 bases sitting between them. The CDR3 totals 12 residues. Investigators spread the genomic DNA of each subset evenly over several immunoSEQ plates. Profiling relied on immunoSEQ multiplex PCR, and the TCRdb table lists in-frame clones only, not all of them. The sample has over 150,000 clones; approximately 62% are singletons. Sequencing was carried out using memory CD4+ T cells sorted from blood. The subset denotes: CD45RA-negative fraction. The rearrangement joins TRBV9 to TRBJ1-4; D is perhaps TRBD1 (5 bases). The clonotype originates from a man between 25 and 39 years old in good health. The CDR3 DNA is TGTGCCAGCAGCCCGGGACCTGCTAAACTGTTTTTT. This sequence encodes CASSPGPAKLFF.